The clone carrying this T cell receptor (beta chain) was observed many times. Its cognate antigen is unknown. This sample is part of a study of T cell repertoires in cytomegalovirus infection. Study context: Matching HLA type and CMV infection were both indicated by public TCR beta signatures. General study points: Of the TCR beta families, the public ones yielded a cumulative frequency that identified carriers of CMV plus the relevant HLA. The study found HLA-C-restricted CMV-specific TCR beta clonotypes dominating the ex vivo response.

TCRdb ran MiXCR on the reads and lists one entry per CDR3 protein. This table has 60,000 to 75,000 distinct CDR3 sequences, 4% appearing once. After removal of 6 bases from V and 2 bases from J, the junction contained 2 bases not matched to a gene. The CDR3 spans 12 residues. Germline V gives CDR1 GTSNPN, CDR2 SVGIG (reference sequence). The J gene is TRBJ2-3, the V gene TRBV30; TRBD2 aligns across 7 bases. Sequencing input: PBMCs. This receptor was taken from a human donor in good health (CMV status not recorded). Some clones in this sample may be carry-over from other donors' samples. The CDR3: CACRDYTDTQYF. In nucleotides, the CDR3 is TGTGCCTGTCGGGACTACACAGATACGCAGTATTTT.